This is a list of T cell receptor beta chains from one sample in a study of control samples from healthy donors and cancer patients. TCRdb keeps only in-frame clones here, not all; method: immunoSEQ multiplex PCR. The sample shows about 160,000 clones, approximately 90% of them seen only once. Sequenced sample: blood. These receptors were collected from a man younger than 40 in good health. The CDR3 runs from the conserved cysteine through the conserved F or W. A D gene is named only where the DNA matches it firmly. Clone size, where shown, is once, few, many, or a class for clones that have expanded.

J | D | V | length | size | CDR3 | DNA
TRBJ1-5 | - | TRBV19 | 16 | - | CASSGGQGYSNQPQHF | TGTGCCAGTAGTGGGGGTCAGGGTTATAGCAATCAGCCCCAGCATTTT
TRBJ1-2 | - | TRBV5-4 | 13 | - | CASSLRGGDGYTF | TGTGCCAGCAGCTTGCGAGGGGGGGATGGCTACACCTTC
TRBJ2-1 | TRBD2 | TRBV7-3 | 16 | - | CASSFAGGPRYNEQFF | TGTGCCAGCAGCTTCGCGGGGGGGCCTCGCTACAATGAGCAGTTCTTC
TRBJ1-3 | - | TRBV7-2 | 13 | - | CASGSGIGNTIYF | TGTGCCAGCGGCTCAGGTATCGGAAACACCATATATTTT
TRBJ2-3 | TRBD2 | TRBV4-1 | 16 | - | CASSPTTSGGGDTQYF | TGCGCCAGCAGCCCCACGACTAGCGGGGGAGGGGATACGCAGTATTTT
TRBJ2-1 | TRBD1 | TRBV19 | 14 | once | CATTDRTDYNEQFF | TGTGCCACCACGGACAGGACCGATTACAATGAGCAGTTCTTC
TRBJ1-5 | TRBD1 | TRBV28 | 17 | - | CASGDSLLMTLNQPQHF | TGTGCCAGCGGGGACAGCCTATTAATGACGCTCAATCAGCCCCAGCATTTT
TRBJ2-7 | - | TRBV7-9 | 12 | once | CASSLGSVEQYF | TGTGCCAGCAGCTTAGGCTCGGTGGAGCAGTACTTC
TRBJ2-3 | - | TRBV7-8 | 14 | - | CASSHRDGADTQYF | TGTGCCAGCAGCCACAGGGATGGCGCAGATACGCAGTATTTT
TRBJ2-1 | - | TRBV7-3 | 15 | - | CASSSVEGSYNEQFF | TGTGCCAGCAGCTCCGTCGAGGGCTCCTACAATGAGCAGTTCTTC
TRBJ1-3 | - | TRBV5-6 | 15 | - | CASSHLRTRRNTIYF | TGTGCCAGCAGCCACCTTCGGACAAGGCGAAACACCATATATTTT
TRBJ2-7 | TRBD1 | TRBV15 | 15 | - | CATSGGTGGFYEQYF | TGTGCCACCAGCGGAGGGACAGGGGGCTTTTACGAGCAGTACTTC
TRBJ1-3 | - | TRBV2 | 16 | - | CASSEIARASGNTIYF | TGTGCCAGCAGTGAAATCGCCAGGGCCTCTGGAAACACCATATATTTT
TRBJ1-5 | - | TRBV6-5 | 13 | - | CATSARGGQPQHF | TGTGCCACCTCTGCCAGGGGAGGTCAGCCCCAGCATTTT
TRBJ1-1 | - | TRBV5-1 | 16 | - | CASSFLGESLNTEAFF | TGCGCCAGCAGCTTTCTAGGTGAGAGTTTGAACACTGAAGCTTTCTTT
TRBJ2-7 | - | TRBV4-3 | 14 | - | CASSQDPYSYEQYF | TGCGCCAGCAGCCAAGATCCCTACAGCTACGAGCAGTACTTC
TRBJ1-6 | TRBD1 | TRBV5-4 | 14 | - | CASSFGQVDSPLHF | TGTGCCAGCAGCTTTGGACAGGTGGACTCACCCCTCCACTTT
TRBJ2-5 | TRBD2 | TRBV4-1 | 16 | - | CASSQPPRGGGETQYF | TGCGCCAGCAGCCAGCCTCCGCGGGGGGGCGGTGAGACCCAGTACTTC
TRBJ2-3 | - | TRBV4-2 | 12 | - | CASSPSSDTQYF | TGTGCCAGCAGCCCCTCCTCAGATACGCAGTATTTT
TRBJ2-2 | - | TRBV7-9 | 16 | - | CASSLWGRQNTGELFF | TGTGCCAGCAGCTTATGGGGGAGACAGAACACCGGGGAGCTGTTTTTT
TRBJ2-2 | - | TRBV7-6 | 15 | once | CASSFSSQGTGELFF | TGTGCCAGCAGCTTTTCATCCCAGGGCACCGGGGAGCTGTTTTTT
TRBJ2-7 | - | TRBV4-2 | 18 | - | CASSQDRSQNSRSYEQYF | TGTGCCAGCAGCCAAGATAGGAGTCAGAATTCTCGTTCCTACGAGCAGTACTTC
TRBJ1-2 | - | TRBV28 | 14 | - | CASSLDLINYGYTF | TGTGCCAGCAGTTTGGACCTAATAAACTATGGCTACACCTTC
TRBJ1-4 | - | TRBV30 | 14 | once | CAWNSGDFNEKLFF | TGTGCCTGGAACTCGGGGGACTTTAATGAAAAACTGTTTTTT
TRBJ2-7 | TRBD2 | TRBV19 | 13 | - | CASSMGGHYEQYF | TGTGCCAGTAGTATGGGAGGGCACTACGAGCAGTACTTC
TRBJ1-1 | - | TRBV24-1 | 12 | - | CATSGLNTEAFF | TGTGCCACCAGCGGACTGAACACTGAAGCTTTCTTT
TRBJ2-7 | - | TRBV16 | 13 | - | CASSQGTYYEQYF | TGTGCCAGCAGCCAAGGGACTTACTACGAGCAGTACTTC
TRBJ2-1 | TRBD2 | TRBV6-2/TRBV6-3 | 16 | - | CASSPWGLAGNNEQFF | TGTGCCAGCAGCCCCTGGGGACTAGCGGGTAACAATGAGCAGTTCTTC
TRBJ1-4 | - | TRBV5-4 | 16 | - | CASSSPNSGRGEKLFF | TGTGCCAGCAGTTCGCCCAATTCTGGGCGGGGGGAAAAACTGTTTTTT
TRBJ2-7 | TRBD2 | TRBV28 | 12 | - | CATSGGGYEQYF | TGTGCCACCTCGGGGGGTGGATACGAGCAGTACTTC
TRBJ1-1 | - | TRBV6-5 | 15 | once | CASLPGRAGSTEAFF | TGTGCCAGCCTCCCCGGACGGGCGGGGAGCACTGAAGCTTTCTTT
TRBJ1-5 | TRBD1 | TRBV7-9 | 19 | - | CASSLASGQRKNSNQPQHF | TGTGCCAGCAGCTTAGCGTCGGGACAGAGGAAAAATAGCAATCAGCCCCAGCATTTT
TRBJ1-4 | - | TRBV4-1 | 15 | - | CASSHGGLENEKLFF | TGCGCCAGCAGCCACGGGGGGCTGGAGAATGAAAAACTGTTTTTT
TRBJ2-7 | TRBD2 | TRBV5-1 | 15 | - | CASRVSSGGNYEQYF | TGCGCCAGCAGGGTATCGTCGGGAGGGAACTACGAGCAGTACTTC
TRBJ1-1 | - | TRBV12-3/TRBV12-4 | 13 | - | CASSLWAATEAFF | TGTGCCAGCAGTTTATGGGCAGCAACTGAAGCTTTCTTT
TRBJ2-7 | - | TRBV10-3 | 12 | - | CATSETGYEQYF | TGTGCCACATCAGAGACTGGCTACGAGCAGTACTTC
TRBJ1-5 | - | TRBV3-1/TRBV3-2 | 12 | - | CASSQRNQPQHF | TGTGCCAGCAGCCAGAGGAATCAGCCCCAGCATTTT
TRBJ2-2 | TRBD1 | TRBV7-9 | 14 | - | CASSFPTGFGELFF | TGTGCCAGCAGCTTCCCGACAGGGTTCGGGGAGCTGTTTTTT
TRBJ1-4 | - | TRBV7-8 | 13 | - | CASSLDIWEKLFF | TGTGCCAGCAGCTTAGACATCTGGGAAAAACTGTTTTTT
TRBJ2-7 | TRBD2 | TRBV7-8 | 15 | - | CASSSGLAGAYEQYF | TGTGCCAGCAGTTCCGGACTAGCGGGAGCTTACGAGCAGTACTTC
TRBJ2-1 | - | TRBV19 | 12 | once | CASSSRLGEQFF | TGTGCCAGCTCTAGCCGCCTAGGAGAGCAGTTCTTC
TRBJ2-7 | - | TRBV10-3 | 16 | - | CAITWPETLNSYEQYF | TGTGCCATCACCTGGCCCGAGACTCTAAACTCCTACGAGCAGTACTTC
TRBJ1-1 | - | TRBV29-1 | 11 | - | CSVALLTEAFF | TGCAGCGTTGCCTTGCTCACTGAAGCTTTCTTT
TRBJ1-6 | - | TRBV19 | 14 | - | CASSMDLGNSPLHF | TGTGCCAGTAGTATGGACCTAGGCAATTCACCCCTCCACTTT
TRBJ1-6 | - | TRBV10-1 | 17 | - | CASSDAGYPSYNSPLHF | TGCGCCAGCAGTGATGCGGGTTACCCCTCCTATAATTCACCCCTCCACTTT
TRBJ1-2 | - | TRBV2 | 15 | - | CASSGTRTPRSGYTF | TGTGCCAGCAGCGGGACAAGGACACCAAGGAGTGGCTACACCTTC
TRBJ1-1 | - | TRBV2 | 14 | - | CASSERRLNTEAFF | TGTGCCAGCAGTGAGAGGCGGCTGAACACTGAAGCTTTCTTT